The 3 T cell receptor beta chains in this list originate from one sample, sequenced in a study of T cells in Graves' hyperthyroidism and ophthalmopathy. Amplified regions were TCR beta CDR3 sequences from RNA transcripts. During a first-round RT-PCR of the TCR CDR3, the HTBI primer set was used. TCRdb reprocessed the multiplex PCR reads via MiXCR and lists one record per CDR3 protein. Among 250,000 to 300,000 distinct CDR3 sequences listed, roughly 18% were seen once. The sample comprised blood. These receptors were collected from a man over 45 with Graves' ophthalmopathy.

V usage is TRBV7-2 and J usage is TRBJ1-5; 11 nucleotides match TRBD1. Germline V gives CDR1 SGHTA, CDR2 FQGNSA. This CDR3 region has 13 residues. Germline trimming cut 5 bases from V and 8 bases from J; bases unmatched to any gene: 2. CDR3 coding DNA: TGTGCCAGCAGCCGGACAGGGGGCGAGCCCCAGCATTTT. Protein: CASSRTGGEPQHF.

This clonotype appeared many times. The chain employs TRBV20-1 and TRBJ2-7; D could derive from TRBD1 or TRBD2 (5 bases each). Germline V lookup: CDR1 DFQATT, CDR2 SNEGSKA (reference sequence). The length of the CDR3 is 16 residues. Between the trimmed V and J ends, which lost 0 bases and 0 bases, there was a span of 15 bases. CDR3 region: CSARDPVGRNSYEQYF. The CDR3 nucleotides read TGCAGTGCTAGAGATCCGGTGGGACGGAACTCCTACGAGCAGTACTTC.

This chain joins TRBV19 and TRBJ1-4; D ambiguous. V was shortened by 8 bases and J by 0 bases, with 13 bases between the two germline ends. Per germline, CDR1 LNHDA and CDR2 SQIVND (reference sequence). This CDR3 spans 15 amino acids. CDR3 sequence (DNA): TGTGCCAGTGGGATATGGGATGCAACTAATGAAAAACTGTTTTTT. It specifies CASGIWDATNEKLFF.